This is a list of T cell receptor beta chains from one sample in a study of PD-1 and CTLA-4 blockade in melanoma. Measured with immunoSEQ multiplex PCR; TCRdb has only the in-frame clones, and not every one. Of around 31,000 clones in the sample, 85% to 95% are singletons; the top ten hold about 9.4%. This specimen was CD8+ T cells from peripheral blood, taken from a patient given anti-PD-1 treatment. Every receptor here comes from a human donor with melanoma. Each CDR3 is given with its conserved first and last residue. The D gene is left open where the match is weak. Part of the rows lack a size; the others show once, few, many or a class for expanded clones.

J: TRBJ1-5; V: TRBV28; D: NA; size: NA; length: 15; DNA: TGTGCCAGCAGCACCACAGGACAGTTCAATCAGCCCCAGCATTTT; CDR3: CASSTTGQFNQPQHF
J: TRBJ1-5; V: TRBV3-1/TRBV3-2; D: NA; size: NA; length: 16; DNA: TGTGCCAGCAGCCAAGATTGGGGGCGCGGCAATCAGCCCCAGCATTTT; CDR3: CASSQDWGRGNQPQHF
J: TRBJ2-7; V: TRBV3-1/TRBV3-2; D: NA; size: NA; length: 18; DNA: TGTGCCAGCAGCCAAGAAGCCCCAGACACCTTAGGTTATGACGAGCAGTACTTC; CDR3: CASSQEAPDTLGYDEQYF
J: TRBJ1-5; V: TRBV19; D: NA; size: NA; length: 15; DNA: TGTGCCAGTAACCCCTTAGCGGGTAGCAATCAGCCCCAGCATTTT; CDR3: CASNPLAGSNQPQHF
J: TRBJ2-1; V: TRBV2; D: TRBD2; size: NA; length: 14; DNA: TGTGCCAGTTATACGGGGGGTCTTGACAATGAGCAGTTCTTC; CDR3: CASYTGGLDNEQFF
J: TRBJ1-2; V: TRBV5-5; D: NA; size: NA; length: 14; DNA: TGTGCCAGCAGCTTAAGTCCCACTAACTATGGCTACACCTTC; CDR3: CASSLSPTNYGYTF
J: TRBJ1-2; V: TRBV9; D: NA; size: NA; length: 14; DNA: TGTGCCAGCAGCGAGAGGCGGGGTAACTATGGCTACACCTTC; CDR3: CASSERRGNYGYTF
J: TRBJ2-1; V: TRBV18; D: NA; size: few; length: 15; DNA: TGTGCCAGCTCACCAGCTCCACTAGAATACGATGAGCAGTTCTTC; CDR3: CASSPAPLEYDEQFF
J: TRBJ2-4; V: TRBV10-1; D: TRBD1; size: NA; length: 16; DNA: TGCGCCAGCAGTGTTCTTAGGGACAGGGCCAAAAACATTCAGTACTTC; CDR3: CASSVLRDRAKNIQYF
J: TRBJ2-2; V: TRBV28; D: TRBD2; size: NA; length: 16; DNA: TGTGCCGGCAGTGGACTAGCGGGTCCGAACACCGGGGAGCTGTTTTTT; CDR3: CAGSGLAGPNTGELFF
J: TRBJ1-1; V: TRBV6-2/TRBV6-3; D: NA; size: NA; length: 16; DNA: TGTGCCAGCAGTTACTTTGGGGCAGAATTTCCCACTGAAGCTTTCTTT; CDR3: CASSYFGAEFPTEAFF
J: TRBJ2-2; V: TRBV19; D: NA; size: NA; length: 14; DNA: TGTGCCAGTAGTATTCTAGAGTCCACCGGGGAGCTGTTTTTT; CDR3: CASSILESTGELFF
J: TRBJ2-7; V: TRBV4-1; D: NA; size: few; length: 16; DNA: TGCGCCAGCAGCCAAGCTGGGACCCGTTCCATCTACGAGCAGTACTTC; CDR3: CASSQAGTRSIYEQYF
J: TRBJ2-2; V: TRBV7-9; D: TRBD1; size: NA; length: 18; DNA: TGTGCCAGCAGCTTAGTATCATCTGGGACAGGGTCCACCGGGGAGCTGTTTTTT; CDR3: CASSLVSSGTGSTGELFF
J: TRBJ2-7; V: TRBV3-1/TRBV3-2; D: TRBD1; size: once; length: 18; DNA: TGTGCCAGCAGCCAACAACTTTCCCCCCGGGGGACAGGGAGCGAGCAGTACTTC; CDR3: CASSQQLSPRGTGSEQYF
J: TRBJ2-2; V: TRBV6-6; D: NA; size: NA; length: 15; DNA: TGTGCCAGCAGTTACTCTACTTCGAACACCGGGGAGCTGTTTTTT; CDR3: CASSYSTSNTGELFF
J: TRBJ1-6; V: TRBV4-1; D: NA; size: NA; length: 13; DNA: TGCGCCAGCAGCCAGGTACGGGGTCCACCCCTCCACTTT; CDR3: CASSQVRGPPLHF
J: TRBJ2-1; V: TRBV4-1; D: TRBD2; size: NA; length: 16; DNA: TGCGCCAGCAGCCCCCAGACTAGCGGGAGGGCCAATGAGCAGTTCTTC; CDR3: CASSPQTSGRANEQFF
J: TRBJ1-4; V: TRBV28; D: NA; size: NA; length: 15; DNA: TGTGCCAGCAGTTCCGGGACATCGACTAATGAAAAACTGTTTTTT; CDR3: CASSSGTSTNEKLFF
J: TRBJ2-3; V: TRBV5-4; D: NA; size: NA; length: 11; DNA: TGTGCCAGCAGCCTCGTCGGTGAGCAGTATTTT; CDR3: CASSLVGEQYF
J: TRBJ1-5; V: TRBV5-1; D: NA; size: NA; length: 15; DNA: TGCGCCAGCAGCTTGGAGGAGCATAGCAATCAGCCCCAGCATTTT; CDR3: CASSLEEHSNQPQHF
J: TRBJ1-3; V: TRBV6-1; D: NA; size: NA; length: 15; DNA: TGTGCCAGCAGTGAAACAGAGCTCTCTGGAAACACCATATATTTT; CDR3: CASSETELSGNTIYF
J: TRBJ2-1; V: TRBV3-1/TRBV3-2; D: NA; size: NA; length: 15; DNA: TGTGCCAGCAGCCATACCGGGGGCAACTACAATGAGCAGTTCTTC; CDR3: CASSHTGGNYNEQFF
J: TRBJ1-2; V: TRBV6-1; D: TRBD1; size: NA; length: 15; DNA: TGTGCCAGCAGTGAGGGGACAGGGGGCGCCTATGGCTACACCTTC; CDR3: CASSEGTGGAYGYTF
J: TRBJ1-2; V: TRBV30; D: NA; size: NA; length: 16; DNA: TGTGCCTGGAGTGATGGGATCCCCCATATCTCTTATGGCTACACCTTC; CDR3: CAWSDGIPHISYGYTF
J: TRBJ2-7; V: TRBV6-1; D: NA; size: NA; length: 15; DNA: TGTGCCAGCAGTGAAGCCGAATATTTTCCCTACGAGCAGTACTTC; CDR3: CASSEAEYFPYEQYF